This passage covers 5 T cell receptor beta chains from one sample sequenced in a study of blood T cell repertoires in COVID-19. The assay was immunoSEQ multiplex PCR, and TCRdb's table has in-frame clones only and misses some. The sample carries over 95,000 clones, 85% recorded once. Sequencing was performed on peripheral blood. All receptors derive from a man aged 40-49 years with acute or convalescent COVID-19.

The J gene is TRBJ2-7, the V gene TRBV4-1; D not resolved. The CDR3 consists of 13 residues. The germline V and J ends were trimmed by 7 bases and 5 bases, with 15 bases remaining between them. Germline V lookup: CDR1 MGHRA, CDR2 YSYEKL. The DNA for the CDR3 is TGCGCCAGCAACCGGAACCTAGTGCACGAGCAGTACTTC. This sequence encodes CASNRNLVHEQYF.

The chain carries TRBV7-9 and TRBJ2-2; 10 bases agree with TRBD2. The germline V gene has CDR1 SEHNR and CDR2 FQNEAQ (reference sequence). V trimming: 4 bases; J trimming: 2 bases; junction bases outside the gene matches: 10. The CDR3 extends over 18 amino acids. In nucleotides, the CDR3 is TGTGCCAGCAGCTCCCCAGGGCTAGCGGGGGAAAACACCGGGGAGCTGTTTTTT. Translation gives CASSSPGLAGENTGELFF.

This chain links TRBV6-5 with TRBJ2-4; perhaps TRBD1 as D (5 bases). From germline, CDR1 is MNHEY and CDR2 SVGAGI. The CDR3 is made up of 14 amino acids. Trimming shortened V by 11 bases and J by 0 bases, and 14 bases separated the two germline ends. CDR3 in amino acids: CAARSGIAKNIQYF. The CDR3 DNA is TGTGCCGCCCGCTCAGGGATAGCCAAAAACATTCAGTACTTC.

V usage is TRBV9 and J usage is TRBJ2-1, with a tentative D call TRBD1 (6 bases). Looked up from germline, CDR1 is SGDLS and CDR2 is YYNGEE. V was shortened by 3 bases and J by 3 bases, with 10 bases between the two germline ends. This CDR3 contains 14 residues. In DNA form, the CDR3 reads TGTGCCAGCAGCGCGACAGGAGTCTACAATGAGCAGTTCTTC. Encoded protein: CASSATGVYNEQFF.

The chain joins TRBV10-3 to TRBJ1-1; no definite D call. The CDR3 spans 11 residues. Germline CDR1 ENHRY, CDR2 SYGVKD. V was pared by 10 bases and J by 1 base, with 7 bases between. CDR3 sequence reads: CASIGNTEAFF. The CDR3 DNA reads TGTGCCAGTATCGGGAACACTGAAGCTTTCTTT.